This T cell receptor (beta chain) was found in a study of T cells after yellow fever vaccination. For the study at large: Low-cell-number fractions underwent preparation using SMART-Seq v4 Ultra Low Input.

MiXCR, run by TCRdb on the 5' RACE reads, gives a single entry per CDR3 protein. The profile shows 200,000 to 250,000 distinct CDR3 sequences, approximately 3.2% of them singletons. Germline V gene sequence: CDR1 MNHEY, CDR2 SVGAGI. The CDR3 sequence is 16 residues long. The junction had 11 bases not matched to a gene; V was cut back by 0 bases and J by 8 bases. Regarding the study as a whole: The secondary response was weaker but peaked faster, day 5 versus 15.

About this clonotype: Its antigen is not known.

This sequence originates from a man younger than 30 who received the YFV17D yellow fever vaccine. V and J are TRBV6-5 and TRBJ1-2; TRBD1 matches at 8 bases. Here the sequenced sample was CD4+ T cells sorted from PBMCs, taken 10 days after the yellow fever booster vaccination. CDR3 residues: CASSYSGQGVVEGYTF. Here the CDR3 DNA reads TGTGCCAGCAGTTACTCCGGACAGGGTGTTGTAGAGGGCTACACCTTC.